Listed below are T cell receptor beta chains from one sample, sequenced in a study of cytomegalovirus exposure and HLA in healthy donors. This table comes from immunoSEQ multiplex PCR, and its TCRdb copy is limited to in-frame clones, with some not included. The data contain about 400,000 clones, about nine tenths of them seen just once; the ten biggest clones take up approximately 0.8%. Input material: PBMCs. The receptors stem from a young woman in good health and CMV-seronegative. Each CDR3 is given with its conserved first and last residue. D genes are given only for firm matches. Rows may omit the clone size; those that give it use once, few, many or a size class.

J,D,size,V,CDR3,DNA
TRBJ2-3,TRBD2,-,TRBV5-1,CASSPAGVAGRTDTQYF,TGCGCCAGCAGCCCCGCGGGGGTAGCGGGGCGCACAGATACGCAGTATTTT
TRBJ2-5,-,few,TRBV9,CASSAGGQGDKTQYF,TGTGCCAGCAGCGCGGGAGGACAGGGAGACAAGACCCAGTACTTC
TRBJ1-1,TRBD1,-,TRBV19,CASHLQGAQAFF,TGTGCCAGTCACCTCCAGGGGGCTCAGGCTTTCTTT
TRBJ1-2,-,-,TRBV28,CASAPPDRPWSGGYTF,TGTGCCAGCGCACCGCCCGACAGGCCGTGGAGTGGTGGCTACACCTTC
TRBJ1-5,-,-,TRBV6-5,CASSNTRYSNQPQHF,TGTGCCAGCAGCAACACACGTTATAGCAATCAGCCCCAGCATTTT
TRBJ1-4,-,-,TRBV5-1,CASRRSDRINEKLFF,TGCGCCAGCAGAAGATCCGACAGGATAAATGAAAAACTGTTTTTT
TRBJ2-2,-,-,TRBV7-3,CASSQTSLKTGELFF,TGTGCCAGCAGCCAGACTTCTTTAAAAACCGGGGAGCTGTTTTTT
TRBJ1-3,-,-,TRBV30,CAWAGLEGYRKANTIYF,TGTGCCTGGGCGGGTTTAGAGGGCTACCGGAAAGCGAACACCATATATTTT
TRBJ1-2,-,-,TRBV2,CARPGHKLQIPNYGYTF,TGTGCCAGACCGGGACACAAGCTTCAAATCCCTAACTATGGCTACACCTTC
TRBJ1-1,-,-,TRBV28,CASSFRDTEAFF,TGTGCCAGCAGTTTCCGGGACACTGAAGCTTTCTTT
TRBJ2-5,TRBD1,-,TRBV11-2,CASSWPTGEQETQYF,TGTGCCAGCAGCTGGCCTACAGGGGAGCAAGAGACCCAGTACTTC
TRBJ1-5,-,-,TRBV9,CASGAGSQPQHF,TGTGCCAGCGGGGCAGGGTCTCAGCCCCAGCATTTT
TRBJ2-2,-,-,TRBV27,CASSWTMFGTGELFF,TGTGCCAGCAGTTGGACTATGTTCGGAACCGGGGAGCTGTTTTTT
TRBJ2-7,TRBD1,-,TRBV28,CASRGQGSSYEQYF,TGTGCCAGCAGGGGACAGGGCAGTTCCTACGAGCAGTACTTC
TRBJ2-7,TRBD1,-,TRBV7-8,CASSPWTGLAYEQYF,TGTGCCAGCAGCCCCTGGACAGGGTTGGCCTACGAGCAGTACTTC
TRBJ2-2,TRBD2,-,TRBV5-4,CASSSRGSGAAGELFF,TGTGCCAGCAGCTCCCGAGGTAGCGGGGCAGCTGGGGAGCTGTTTTTT
TRBJ2-5,TRBD2,-,TRBV30,CAWSGGRATRETQYF,TGTGCCTGGAGTGGCGGGAGGGCCACGAGAGAGACCCAGTACTTC
TRBJ2-1,TRBD1,-,TRBV5-1,CASRRQGAEGDEQFF,TGCGCCAGCAGGCGACAGGGGGCAGAAGGCGATGAGCAGTTCTTC
TRBJ1-4,TRBD1,-,TRBV2,CASSESQGARRSNEKLFF,TGTGCCAGCAGTGAATCACAGGGGGCGCGTCGTTCTAATGAAAAACTGTTTTTT
TRBJ2-7,TRBD2,-,TRBV5-4,CASSLAKLAGVVYEQYF,TGTGCCAGCAGCTTGGCCAAACTAGCGGGAGTTGTCTACGAGCAGTACTTC
TRBJ2-1,-,-,TRBV4-1,CASSQGTGLAQFF,TGCGCCAGCAGCCAAGGGACAGGACTAGCGCAGTTCTTC
TRBJ1-5,-,-,TRBV2,CASTDSHQPQHF,TGTGCCAGTACAGATTCTCATCAGCCCCAGCATTTT
TRBJ2-7,-,-,TRBV5-1,CASSRMTRPYEQYF,TGTGCCAGCAGCCGAATGACACGTCCCTACGAGCAGTACTTC
TRBJ1-4,-,few,TRBV5-1,CASSSTPAAEKLFF,TGCGCCAGCAGCTCTACACCGGCGGCTGAAAAACTGTTTTTT
TRBJ1-2,TRBD1,-,TRBV11-2,CASSPDRAVPYGYTF,TGTGCCAGCAGTCCGGACAGGGCGGTCCCCTATGGCTACACCTTC
TRBJ2-3,TRBD2,-,TRBV28,CASSFRGLREGDTQYF,TGTGCCAGCAGTTTTAGGGGACTACGGGAGGGGGATACGCAGTATTTT
TRBJ2-1,TRBD1,-,TRBV18,CASSQQGQAYNEQFF,TGTGCCAGCTCACAACAGGGACAGGCCTACAATGAGCAGTTCTTC
TRBJ2-1,-,-,TRBV21-1,CASSKVEVEQFF,TGTGCCAGCAGCAAAGTGGAGGTTGAGCAGTTCTTC
TRBJ2-7,-,few,TRBV29-1,CSVEVASTYEQYF,TGCAGCGTTGAAGTGGCATCGACCTACGAGCAGTACTTC
TRBJ1-1,TRBD1,-,TRBV29-1,CSAGTGQNTEAFF,TGCAGCGCTGGGACAGGGCAGAACACTGAAGCTTTCTTT
TRBJ2-1,TRBD1,-,TRBV7-8,CASSIPGQGTNEQFF,TGTGCCAGCAGCATCCCGGGACAGGGGACAAATGAGCAGTTCTTC
TRBJ2-7,TRBD1,-,TRBV6-5,CASSETGAYYEQYF,TGTGCCAGCAGTGAGACAGGGGCCTACTACGAGCAGTACTTC
TRBJ2-7,-,-,TRBV11-2,CASSTAGAGQYF,TGTGCCAGCAGCACCGCGGGGGCCGGGCAGTACTTC
TRBJ2-7,-,-,TRBV4-1,CASSQVRGASGYEQYF,TGCGCCAGCAGCCAAGTCCGGGGGGCTTCGGGCTACGAGCAGTACTTC
TRBJ2-4,TRBD2,-,TRBV29-1,CSVAGLAGRTKNIQYF,TGCAGCGTGGCGGGACTAGCGGGGCGAACCAAAAACATTCAGTACTTC
TRBJ1-5,-,few,TRBV30,CAWSRQGNQPQHF,TGTGCCTGGAGTCGACAGGGCAATCAGCCCCAGCATTTT
TRBJ1-3,-,-,TRBV27,CASRGAGSSGNTIYF,TGTGCCAGCAGGGGGGCTGGAAGCTCTGGAAACACCATATATTTT
TRBJ2-1,-,-,TRBV6-5,CASSHRTEQFF,TGTGCCAGCAGTCACAGGACTGAGCAGTTCTTC
TRBJ1-3,-,-,TRBV10-2,CASSEAGPGNTIYF,TGCGCCAGCAGTGAAGCAGGGCCAGGAAACACCATATATTTT
TRBJ2-7,-,-,TRBV14,CASSQARGAPNEQYF,TGTGCCAGCAGCCAAGCCCGGGGGGCGCCTAACGAGCAGTACTTC
TRBJ2-7,TRBD1,-,TRBV29-1,CSVVLPGQSYEQYF,TGCAGCGTTGTTTTGCCGGGACAGTCCTACGAGCAGTACTTC
TRBJ2-5,-,-,TRBV4-1,CASSQGLEETQYF,TGCGCCAGCAGCCAAGGACTGGAAGAGACCCAGTACTTC
TRBJ1-5,TRBD1,-,TRBV4-2,CASSQSLQGARGNQPQHF,TGTGCCAGCAGCCAAAGTCTGCAGGGGGCAAGGGGCAATCAGCCCCAGCATTTT
TRBJ2-4,-,once,TRBV9,CASSPGSTRGDIQYF,TGTGCCAGCAGCCCGGGGAGTACCCGCGGGGACATTCAGTACTTC
TRBJ1-1,-,-,TRBV5-1,CASSFGGAVEAFF,TGCGCCAGCAGCTTTGGGGGGGCAGTTGAAGCTTTCTTT
TRBJ2-7,-,-,TRBV7-6,CASSLGGGTSYEQYF,TGTGCCAGCAGCTTAGGTGGAGGAACCTCCTACGAGCAGTACTTC
TRBJ1-3,TRBD1,-,TRBV27,CASSPGGSGNTIYF,TGTGCCAGCAGTCCAGGGGGCTCTGGAAACACCATATATTTT
TRBJ1-1,-,-,TRBV28,CASSVSSNTEAFF,TGTGCCAGCAGTGTTAGCTCGAACACTGAAGCTTTCTTT
TRBJ1-4,-,-,TRBV6-1,CASTPATNEKLFF,TGTGCCAGCACCCCGGCAACTAATGAAAAACTGTTTTTT
TRBJ1-1,TRBD1,-,TRBV15,CATSKTGAGTEAFF,TGTGCCACCAGCAAGACAGGGGCGGGCACTGAAGCTTTCTTT
TRBJ2-5,TRBD2,-,TRBV6-6,CASSTSGGRQETQYF,TGTGCCAGCAGTACCAGCGGGGGTCGGCAAGAGACCCAGTACTTC